The TCR beta chain under discussion was sequenced for a study of blood T cell repertoires in COVID-19. In the study overall: Samples came from the United States, Italy and Spain, spanning acute and convalescent COVID-19. From T cells, B-cell-depleted T cells, or PBMCs came the material, which was cDNA or gDNA.

The V gene lost 4 bases and the J gene lost 5 bases, with 9 bases spanning the gap. From germline, CDR1 is SGHTA and CDR2 FQGTGA. This CDR3 has 13 amino acids. Original methodology: Nucleated cell number was recorded as an estimate derived from reference gene primer amplification. TCRdb keeps only in-frame clones here, not all; method: immunoSEQ multiplex PCR. Clone size and V and J calls were adopted from that table, with D and trimming inferred from the DNA. Among about 150,000 clones listed, 87% were seen once. The V call is TRBV7-3, the J call TRBJ2-1, with D tentatively TRBD2 (5 bases). Input material: peripheral blood. The clonotype originates from a man older than 75 with acute or convalescent COVID-19. The CDR3 here is CASSSTNDNEQFF. The CDR3 nucleotides are TGTGCCAGCAGCTCGACTAACGACAATGAGCAGTTCTTC.